The 14 T cell receptor beta chains below were found in one sample sequenced in a study of T-cell reconstitution after alpha-beta-depleted transplantation in children. Unique molecular identifiers featured in how the TCRbeta library was prepared. One entry per CDR3 protein results from TCRdb running MiXCR on the PCR reads. In the table there are about 150,000 distinct CDR3 sequences, approximately 12% of which are singletons. This specimen was PBMCs, taken before TCRalphabeta/CD19-depleted stem cell transplant. These receptors all come from a boy aged 2 to 9 with acute myeloid leukemia, due to receive a stem cell transplant.

This clonotype came up many times. J is TRBJ2-2 and V is TRBV12-3 or TRBV12-4, with a weak D call TRBD2 (5 bases). This CDR3 has 14 amino acids. The V end was cut by 8 bases, the J end by 0 bases, with 10 bases between. CDR3 nucleotides: TGTGCCAGCTGGCGGGCCCCGAACACCGGGGAGCTGTTTTTT. Amino acids: CASWRAPNTGELFF.

This clonotype was detected ten times or more. The chain links TRBV20-1 to TRBJ2-1, with a weak D call TRBD1 (5 bases). Trimming took off 2 bases at V and 7 bases at J, with 18 bases between the two ends. The germline V gene encodes CDR1 DFQATT and CDR2 SNEGSKA (reference sequence). The CDR3 has 15 residues. Here the CDR3 DNA reads TGCAGTGCTAGAAAGGAACAGGTGACGAAGAATGAGCAGTTCTTC. This codes for CSARKEQVTKNEQFF.

This clonotype was detected ten times or more. This chain links TRBV5-6 with TRBJ2-2, with D perhaps matching TRBD2 (5 bases). The CDR3 loop spans 17 amino acids. V was shortened by 2 bases and J by 4 bases, with 18 bases between the two germline ends. Germline V gene data show CDR1 as SGHDT and CDR2 as YYEEEE. The CDR3 DNA is TGTGCCAGCAGCTTAGGACGGAGGTTGGTCGCCACCGGGGAGCTGTTTTTT. Amino acid sequence: CASSLGRRLVATGELFF.

Ten or more counts support this clonotype. The chain uses TRBV29-1 and TRBJ2-7; 14 positions agree with TRBD2. This CDR3 contains 15 residues. J was trimmed by 4 bases and V by 4 bases; bases with no gene match: 6. Germline lookup yields CDR1 SQVTM and CDR2 ANQGSEA. The CDR3 DNA follows: TGCAGCGTTGGACTAGCGGGAGGGCCGGGGTACGAGCAGTACTTC. The encoded protein is CSVGLAGGPGYEQYF.

This clonotype has a count of ten or more. This chain connects TRBV4-1 to TRBJ2-5; D is perhaps TRBD2 (6 bases). V was shortened by 1 base and J by 4 bases, with 10 bases between the two germline ends. The CDR3 has 14 amino acids. Germline V lookup: CDR1 MGHRA, CDR2 YSYEKL. CDR3 loop: CASSQVSEGETQYF. The CDR3 DNA reads TGCGCCAGCAGCCAAGTTTCGGAGGGAGAGACCCAGTACTTC.

At least ten counts were recorded for this clonotype. The chain combines TRBV5-4 with TRBJ2-5; D gene uncertain. CDR3 length equals 15 residues. V lost 0 bases to trimming and J lost 2 bases, with 11 bases between them. Per germline, CDR1 SGHNT and CDR2 YYREEE (reference sequence). For the CDR3, the DNA is TGTGCCAGCAGCTTGGGGGCGGTAGGGCAAGAGACCCAGTACTTC. Protein sequence: CASSLGAVGQETQYF.

This clonotype showed up many times. The chain links TRBV9 to TRBJ2-5, with D possibly being TRBD2 (6 bases). V lost 0 bases and J 4 bases, leaving 13 bases between the germline ends. Germline values: CDR1 SGDLS, CDR2 YYNGEE. The CDR3 is 15 residues long. The CDR3 DNA reads as TGTGCCAGCAGCGTAGCCGACCGGGAGTCAGAGACCCAGTACTTC. Translating it yields CASSVADRESETQYF.

This clonotype was seen ten or more times. CDR3 in DNA: TGCGCCAGCAGCTTGGTTGGCAGGGGAAACACCGGGGAGCTGTTTTTT. It is translated as CASSLVGRGNTGELFF. This rearrangement joins TRBV5-1 to TRBJ2-2, with D perhaps TRBD1 (6 bases). The CDR3 totals 16 residues. V lost 0 bases and J lost 2, with 11 bases in between. Germline V gives CDR1 SGHRS, CDR2 YFSETQ. Supplemented by reference TRBV5-1 and TRBJ2-2, the full variable domain reads KAGVTQTPRYLIKTRGQQVTLSCSPISGHRSVSWYQQTPGQGLQFLFEYFSETQRNKGNFPGRFSGRQFSNSRSEMNVSTLELGDSALYLCASSLVGRGNTGELFFGEGSRLTVL.

This clonotype was seen ten or more times. This chain uses TRBV5-6 with TRBJ1-2; D remains unclear. Per germline, CDR1 SGHDT and CDR2 YYEEEE. V lost 2 bases to trimming and J lost 0 bases, with 5 bases between them. The CDR3 is 13 residues long. This chain's CDR3 is CASSLASNYGYTF. The CDR3 DNA is TGTGCCAGCAGCTTAGCATCTAACTATGGCTACACCTTC. The whole variable domain, filled in from reference TRBV5-6 and TRBJ1-2, reads DAGVTQSPTHLIKTRGQQVTLRCSPKSGHDTVSWYQQALGQGPQFIFQYYEEEERQRGNFPDRFSGHQFPNYSSELNVNALLLGDSALYLCASSLASNYGYTFGSGTRLTVV.

This clonotype was counted ten times or more. The chain links TRBV20-1 to TRBJ2-5, with D uncertain. Trimming stripped 4 bases from V and 1 base from J, with 10 bases between. The CDR3 totals 13 residues. Germline V gene lookup returns CDR1 DFQATT and CDR2 SNEGSKA (reference sequence). The CDR3: CSAIGSPQETQYF. For the CDR3, the DNA is TGCAGTGCTATAGGTAGTCCCCAAGAGACCCAGTACTTC.

This clonotype showed up many times. The rearrangement joins TRBV2 to TRBJ1-1, with 7 bases identical to TRBD1. The CDR3 is 12 amino acids. Germline CDR1 is SNHLY and CDR2 is FYNNEI. Unmatched junction bases numbered 3, after V lost 3 bases and J lost 8 bases. The DNA for the CDR3 is TGTGCCAGCAGTGACCAGGGGGAGGAAGCTTTCTTT. Translating gives CASSDQGEEAFF.

This clonotype was seen many times. The V gene is TRBV11-2, the J gene TRBJ2-7, with 11 positions matching TRBD2. Germline assignment: CDR1 SGHAT and CDR2 FQNNGV. Unmatched junction bases numbered 4, after V lost 0 bases and J lost 6 bases. The CDR3 contains 15 residues. Written as DNA, the CDR3 is TGTGCCAGCAGCTTAGAGCGACTAGCGGGACTCGAGCAGTACTTC. This encodes CASSLERLAGLEQYF.

In this sample, this clonotype turned up many times. The V gene is TRBV29-1, the J gene TRBJ1-1, with 7 bases identical to TRBD1. Per the germline V gene, CDR1 is SQVTM and CDR2 is ANQGSEA. This CDR3 has 11 amino acids. With 5 bases clipped from V and 8 bases from J, the junction kept 5 bases outside the gene matches. The chain's CDR3 is CSVKWTGEAFF. CDR3 DNA: TGCAGCGTTAAATGGACAGGAGAAGCTTTCTTT.

This clonotype was seen repeatedly, ten times or more. The chain combines TRBV20-1 with TRBJ1-5; D remains ambiguous. Trimming took off 6 bases at V and 2 bases at J, with 14 bases between the two ends. In germline, CDR1 is DFQATT, CDR2 SNEGSKA (reference sequence). There are 14 residues in the CDR3. The DNA of the CDR3 is TGCAGTGCCCATAGGAGGGCCGGCAATCAGCCCCAGCATTTT. It specifies CSAHRRAGNQPQHF.